Below are 10 T cell receptor beta chains sequenced from a single sample in a study of early T cells in non-severe SARS-CoV-2 infection. Each CDR3 protein is one row after TCRdb ran MiXCR on the 5' RACE reads. This sample has under 45,000 distinct CDR3 sequences; under 7% occur once, and the top ten carry around 25%. Sequenced material: whole blood, taken at baseline. The receptors stem from an adult who was a healthcare worker with PCR-confirmed SARS-CoV-2 infection or an uninfected control (not recorded which).

This clonotype was counted a few times. The DNA of the CDR3 is TGTGCCAGCAGCTTAGCCTACGGGAGAGGGAATGAGCAGTTCTTC. Amino acid sequence: CASSLAYGRGNEQFF. V usage is TRBV7-2 and J usage is TRBJ2-1; tentative D call: TRBD2 (6 bases). This CDR3 is built from 15 residues. Germline-derived CDR1 and CDR2 are SGHTA and FQGNSA. V lost 0 bases and J lost 7, with 13 bases in between.

This clonotype was seen at least ten times. The chain recombines TRBV29-1 with TRBJ2-1; D assignment may be TRBD1 or TRBD2 (5 bases each). CDR1 and CDR2 (germline): SQVTM, ANQGSEA. V lost 7 bases, J lost 2 bases, and 12 bases lay in between. CDR3 length: 13 amino acids. For the CDR3, the DNA is TGCAGCGCCGGGACGTTAACCTACAATGAGCAGTTCTTC. Its protein is CSAGTLTYNEQFF.

The V gene is TRBV28, the J gene TRBJ1-5; TRBD1 is a possible D gene (5 bases). V was shortened by 2 bases and J by 3 bases, with 14 bases between the two germline ends. CDR3 length: 16 residues. Germline CDR1 MDHEN, CDR2 SYDVKM. The CDR3 coding sequence is TGTGCCAGCAGTTTAAGAGGACGGGGCGACAATCAGCCCCAGCATTTT. It encodes CASSLRGRGDNQPQHF.

The chain recombines TRBV5-1 with TRBJ1-3, with D perhaps matching TRBD1 (6 bases). The CDR3 is 14 amino acids. From germline, CDR1 is SGHRS and CDR2 YFSETQ. The V gene lost 1 base and the J gene lost 4 bases, with 9 bases spanning the gap. The CDR3 sequence is CASSLTGTGNTIYF. The CDR3 DNA sequence: TGCGCCAGCAGCTTGACAGGGACGGGAAACACCATATATTTT.

This clonotype was detected ten times or more. J is TRBJ1-1 and V is TRBV5-1; D gene uncertain. The CDR3 has 14 amino acids. Per germline, CDR1 SGHRS and CDR2 YFSETQ. V lost 4 bases, J lost 1 base, and 11 bases lay in between. The DNA for the CDR3 is TGCGCCAGCAGCATAAGGACTGGGAACACTGAAGCTTTCTTT. Translated: CASSIRTGNTEAFF.

This clonotype came up many times. This chain links TRBV6-1 with TRBJ1-5; TRBD1 aligns across 9 bases. Looked up from germline, CDR1 is MNHNS and CDR2 is SASEGT. The CDR3 spans 14 residues. The V segment lost 6 bases and the J segment 6 bases; nucleotides outside the gene matches: 6. In DNA, the CDR3 is TGTGCCAGCAGGGGGACAGGGCCAAGTCAGCCCCAGCATTTT. Translated: CASRGTGPSQPQHF.

Turning to this clonotype: A read error may produce the germline difference seen at one junction end. This chain connects TRBV2 to TRBJ2-1; 10 nucleotides match TRBD2. CDR3 size: 15 residues. Per germline, CDR1 SNHLY and CDR2 FYNNEI. The CDR3 is CASGEREGLYNEQFF. The DNA for the CDR3 is TGTGCCAGCGGTGAGCGGGAGGGCCTCTACAATGAGCAGTTCTTC.

This clonotype was found many times. The chain employs TRBV4-1 and TRBJ1-2; D is unclear. The CDR3 loop spans 14 amino acids. From germline, CDR1 is MGHRA and CDR2 YSYEKL. Trimming stripped 0 bases from V and 6 bases from J, with 11 bases between. CDR3 residues: CASSQDARKDGYTF. In DNA form, the CDR3 reads TGCGCCAGCAGCCAAGACGCCAGGAAAGATGGCTACACCTTC.

This clonotype has ten or more counts. The rearrangement links TRBV19 to TRBJ2-4; 8 bases are a match to TRBD1. The V segment lost 7 bases and the J segment 8 bases; nucleotides outside the gene matches: 4. Germline CDR1 reads LNHDA; CDR2 reads SQIVND (reference sequence). This CDR3 is 12 amino acids long. CDR3 amino acids: CASTDRGYIQYF. The CDR3 DNA sequence: TGTGCCAGTACCGACAGGGGTTACATTCAGTACTTC.

This clonotype was seen repeatedly, ten times or more. Here the CDR3 DNA reads TGTGCCAGCAGCCCAAAAATCTGGGTTCGGGCTAGCTCTGGAAACACCATATATTTT. Translated, it gives CASSPKIWVRASSGNTIYF. The chain is built from TRBV11-2 and TRBJ1-3; D uncertain. V lost 5 bases to trimming and J lost 0 bases, with 23 bases between them. This CDR3 is built from 19 residues. Germline CDR1 reads SGHAT; CDR2 reads FQNNGV.